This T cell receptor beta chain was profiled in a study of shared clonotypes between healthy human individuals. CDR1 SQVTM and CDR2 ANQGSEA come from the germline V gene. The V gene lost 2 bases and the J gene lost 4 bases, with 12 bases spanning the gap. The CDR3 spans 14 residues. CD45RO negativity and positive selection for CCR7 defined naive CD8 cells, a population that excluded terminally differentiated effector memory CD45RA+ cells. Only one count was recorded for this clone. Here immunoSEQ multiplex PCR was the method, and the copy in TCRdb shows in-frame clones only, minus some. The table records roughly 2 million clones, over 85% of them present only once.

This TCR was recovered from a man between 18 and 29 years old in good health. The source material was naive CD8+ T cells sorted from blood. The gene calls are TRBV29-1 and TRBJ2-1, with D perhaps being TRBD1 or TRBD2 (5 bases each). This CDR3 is CSVERDRIYNEQFF. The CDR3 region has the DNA TGCAGCGTTGAAAGGGACCGAATATACAATGAGCAGTTCTTC.